What follows is one T cell receptor (beta chain) and its context. The data were produced by immunoSEQ multiplex PCR, yet TCRdb's version contains in-frame clones alone and is incomplete. The table has roughly 150,000 clones, 86% seen once. Germline assignment: CDR1 SNHLY and CDR2 FYNNEI. The CDR3 extends over 14 amino acids. The V and J ends lost 4 bases and 3 bases respectively, with 9 bases between them. This sample was included in a study of blood T cell repertoires in COVID-19. Adults between roughly 18 and 100 years of age took part from fewer than 30 US areas. The receptor comes from a man aged 45-60 years who had recovered from COVID-19. The specimen was PBMCs or T cells enriched from blood (not recorded which). The chain employs TRBV2 and TRBJ1-4; D is unresolved. The CDR3 is CASSVGGSNEKLFF. For the CDR3, the DNA is TGTGCCAGCAGTGTGGGAGGGTCTAATGAAAAACTGTTTTTT.